One TCR beta chain is described in this entry. The target of this receptor is not known. Base qualities are not at hand, and no much larger clone is one base apart. The immunoSEQ Assay, a bias-controlled multiplex PCR, was used to amplify TCRbeta CDR3 regions from genomic DNA. The published analysis was carried out like this. The number of nucleated cells in each sample was estimated from the amplification of reference gene primers within the assay. Sequence reads were collapsed and filtered to measure the absolute abundance of every unique TCRbeta CDR3 rearrangement. For each sample, productive Simpson clonality was calculated as the square root of Simpson's diversity index across productive rearrangements. TCRdb obtained this table from immuneACCESS and retained in-frame rearrangements with V and J assigned. These tables miss some clones; where compared with another copy, unresolved V genes account for less than half of the shortfall, and the remainder is unexplained. For V, J and clone size, that table is used; D and trimming come from the DNA. For this sample the table gives almost 40,000 clones, of which more than 80% were detected only once. The ten most abundant clones make up approximately 4.1% of the sample.

This specimen comes from a study of blood T cell repertoires in COVID-19 (TCRdb year 2020). About the investigation overall: Collaborator samples came from the United States, Italy and Spain and covered acute and convalescent phases of COVID-19. The material from the prospective study consisted of cDNA or gDNA derived from T cells, B-cell-depleted T cells, or PBMCs. Subjects who had been exposed to COVID-19, were actively infected with it, or had recovered from it provided the deeply sampled blood TCRbeta repertoires that made up the dataset. A freely available public database, intended as a resource for researchers studying the immune response to SARS-CoV-2, is where the repertoires were released. A de-identified subject ID, COVID-19 status, age in years and sex were almost always included in the sample metadata. The samples were drawn from two sources: the first 160 participants of the ongoing ImmuneRACE study, and approximately 1,300 subjects contributed by 6 global collaborators. Where HLA class I and class II types were available, the types were taken from metadata supplied by the sample provider, not from assay-based typing. Here is what the overall study found, with its caveats: How much clinical and demographic metadata was included differed by source and by participant, and the metadata was provided uncurated.

The CDR3 spans 17 residues, from the cysteine through the phenylalanine. Just the 51-base CDR3 DNA is kept, in frame starting at base 1. For CDR1 and CDR2, the germline V gene (reference sequence) lists LNHDA and SQIVND. Trimming removed 5 bases from V and 7 bases from J; the gene matches leave 18 bases unexplained. The collaborating institutions used their own protocols to collect whole blood in K2EDTA tubes. For TCRbeta analysis, collaborators shipped samples in one of three forms: frozen whole blood, isolated PBMCs, or DNA extracted from either of those sample types. The specimen sequenced was peripheral blood. This clonotype was sampled from a man in his 60s with acute or convalescent COVID-19. The chain is assembled from TRBV19 and TRBJ2-7, with 9 central nucleotides matching TRBD2. At the DNA level, the sequence is TGTGCCAGTAGTTCCGACCCCCAACTAGCGGGTACAGGGGAGCAGTACTTC. This is translated as CASSSDPQLAGTGEQYF.